This paragraph covers one T cell receptor beta chain sequence. These data originate in a study of tumor and adjacent non-tumor tissue in lung cancer. RNA was extracted from bulk tissue without any cell sorting. TCRbeta libraries were built with three rounds of nested PCR, modified from ARM-PCR. MiXCR was run by TCRdb on the multiplex PCR reads, yielding one entry per CDR3 protein. The table has some 200,000 distinct CDR3 sequences, roughly 70% seen once. The CDR3 extends over 14 amino acids. V was pared by 4 bases and J by 4 bases, with 15 bases between. Germline-derived CDR1 and CDR2 are DFQATT and SNEGSKA (reference sequence).

V usage is TRBV20-1 and J usage is TRBJ2-3; the D gene is possibly TRBD2 (6 bases). Material: lung tumor tissue. This clonotype originated in a man aged 60-69 years with non-small cell lung cancer. CDR3 DNA: TGCAGTGCTATAGATCCGAGGGAGGCAGATACGCAGTATTTT. This gives the protein CSAIDPREADTQYF.